These 25 T cell receptor beta chains share one sample of origin, sequenced in a study of CXCR3-negative and CXCR3-positive naive CD8 T cells. Study-wide results and caveats: Naive cells with CXCR3 showed TRB CDR3s that were more hydrophobic than those in CXCR3-negative naive cells.

The antigens these receptors bind are not known. Carrying UMI labels, the TRB cDNA libraries were prepared through 5' RACE. Reanalyzing the 5' RACE reads, TCRdb keeps one entry per CDR3 protein, without DNA. The table lists some 130,000 distinct CDR3 sequences, with roughly 0.6% in the top ten. Sequencing was carried out using naive CXCR3+ CD8+ T cells from blood. Subset described: CD45RO-CCR7+CD27+CD95- naive CD8+ T cells expressing CXCR3 (TNR3+). All receptors derive from a human donor in good health. Some clones in this sample may be carry-over from other donors' samples.

The gene calls are TRBV14 and TRBJ1-6. Germline CDR1 and CDR2: SGHDN and FVKESK. The CDR3 runs to 16 residues. CDR3 amino acids: CASSQEAYSYNSPLHF.

The chain has TRBV14 and TRBJ2-1; the D call of TRBD2 rests on TCRdb alone, since no DNA is present to check it. Per the germline V gene, CDR1 is SGHDN and CDR2 is FVKESK. The CDR3 covers 15 residues. CDR3: CASSRLAGGLGEQFF.

The CDR3: CSARDPTDLGNTIYF. The rearrangement links TRBV20-1 to TRBJ1-3. This CDR3 contains 15 residues. Germline V gene lookup returns CDR1 DFQATT and CDR2 SNEGSKA (reference sequence).

The rearrangement joins TRBV12-3 or TRBV12-4 to TRBJ1-2; lacking DNA, the TRBD1 call made by TCRdb goes unchecked. The CDR3 spans 12 residues. The CDR3 protein is CASSLEGGLITF.

This chain joins TRBV9 and TRBJ2-7; TCRdb outputs TRBD1, but without DNA this stays unchecked. Germline CDR1 SGDLS, CDR2 YYNGEE. The CDR3 has 14 amino acids. The CDR3 is CASSLQGQTYEQYF.

The chain carries TRBV11-3 and TRBJ1-2. Per the germline V gene, CDR1 is SGHNT and CDR2 is YENEEA. The CDR3 totals 13 residues. CDR3 residues: CASSLGGAYGYTF. The full variable domain, completed using reference TRBV11-3 and TRBJ1-2, is EAGVVQSPRYKIIEKKQPVAFWCNPISGHNTLYWYLQNLGQGPELLIRYENEEAVDDSQLPKDRFSAERLKGVDSTLKIQPAELGDSAVYLCASSLGGAYGYTFGSGTRLTVV.

V is TRBV7-9 and J is TRBJ2-7; TCRdb returns TRBD1, unconfirmable since there is no DNA. The CDR3 has 15 amino acids. Germline CDR1 SEHNR, CDR2 FQNEAQ (reference sequence). CDR3 in amino acids: CASSRTRQGMEEQYF.

The chain carries TRBV6-5 and TRBJ1-6; there is no DNA to check the TCRdb D call of TRBD1. CDR1 and CDR2 from the germline V gene are MNHEY and SVGAGI. The CDR3 has 15 residues. The CDR3 reads CASNIRTGRNSPLHF.

The gene calls are TRBV12-3 or TRBV12-4 and TRBJ2-5. The CDR3 runs to 13 residues. The CDR3 sequence: CASSLALGETQYF.

The V gene is TRBV7-2, the J gene TRBJ2-5; the TRBD2 assignment by TCRdb is unverifiable without DNA. CDR1 SGHTA and CDR2 FQGNSA come from the germline V gene. CDR3 size: 16 residues. The CDR3 loop reads CASSLDAGGPRETQYF.

The chain couples TRBV11-1 to TRBJ2-7; without DNA, the TCRdb call of TRBD1 cannot be checked. CDR3 length: 13 residues. The germline CDR1 and CDR2 sequences are SGHAT and FQDESV (reference sequence). CDR3 sequence: CASSQGVSYEQYF.

The chain joins TRBV9 to TRBJ2-7; TCRdb's D gene call, TRBD2, goes unchecked for lack of DNA. Per the germline V gene, CDR1 is SGDLS and CDR2 is YYNGEE. CDR3 length: 15 residues. The CDR3 here is CASSVEVGPAYEQYF.

The chain carries TRBV28 and TRBJ2-7; the TCRdb call, TRBD2, lacks DNA for checking. Per the germline V gene, CDR1 is MDHEN and CDR2 is SYDVKM. This CDR3 has 14 amino acids. The CDR3 spells CASSFERWTYEQYF.

The chain links TRBV9 to TRBJ2-7; TCRdb reports TRBD1, a call that lacks DNA to check it against. Germline-derived CDR1 and CDR2 are SGDLS and YYNGEE. This CDR3 has 15 residues. This chain's CDR3 is CASSPSFGGTYEQYF. Together with reference TRBV9 and TRBJ2-7, the CDR3 gives the full variable domain: DSGVTQTPKHLITATGQRVTLRCSPRSGDLSVYWYQQSLDQGLQFLIQYYNGEERAKGNILERFSAQQFPDLHSELNLSSLELGDSALYFCASSPSFGGTYEQYFGPGTRLTVT.

This chain uses TRBV29-1 with TRBJ2-3; TCRdb's assignment of TRBD2 cannot be checked, as there is no DNA. The CDR3 spans 16 residues. Germline V gives CDR1 SQVTM, CDR2 ANQGSEA. The CDR3 is CSVEAGPGLITDTQYF.

The chain couples TRBV29-1 to TRBJ1-2. Germline V gene lookup returns CDR1 SQVTM and CDR2 ANQGSEA. The CDR3 loop spans 14 amino acids. This CDR3 is CSVEDPQGGGGYTF.

The chain is built from TRBV10-3 and TRBJ2-3; TCRdb outputs TRBD2, but without DNA this stays unchecked. This CDR3 spans 17 amino acids. CDR1 ENHRY and CDR2 SYGVKD come from the germline V gene. This chain's CDR3 is CAISERSSGALPDTQYF.

V and J are TRBV6-6 and TRBJ1-1; TCRdb's D gene call, TRBD1, goes unchecked for lack of DNA. CDR1 MNHNY and CDR2 SVGAGI come from the germline V gene (reference sequence). This CDR3 has 15 amino acids. CDR3 sequence: CASSHRTGEGTEAFF.

The V call is TRBV15, the J call TRBJ2-4. The CDR3 loop spans 14 amino acids. The germline CDR1 and CDR2 sequences are LNHNV and YYDKDF (reference sequence). The CDR3 protein is CATSSKIAKNIQYF.

This chain's CDR3 is CSVWNPRGDGYTF. This chain joins TRBV29-1 and TRBJ1-2; absent DNA, TCRdb's TRBD1 call cannot be checked. The CDR3 has 13 amino acids. The germline CDR1 and CDR2 sequences are SQVTM and ANQGSEA.

V and J are TRBV6-4 and TRBJ2-6. CDR3 size: 15 residues. Germline V gives CDR1 MRHNA, CDR2 SNTAGT. Here the CDR3 reads CASSEEHSGANVLTF.

The chain uses TRBV29-1 and TRBJ1-1. The germline CDR1 and CDR2 sequences are SQVTM and ANQGSEA. The CDR3 sequence is 14 residues long. CDR3 sequence: CSVVLSYMNTEAFF. Combining the CDR3 with reference TRBV29-1 and TRBJ1-1 gives the whole variable domain SAVISQKPSRDICQRGTSLTIQCQVDSQVTMMFWYRQQPGQSLTLIATANQGSEATYESGFVIDKFPISRPNLTFSTLTVSNMSPEDSSIYLCSVVLSYMNTEAFFGQGTRLTVV.

The rearrangement uses TRBV12-3 or TRBV12-4 and TRBJ2-1; TCRdb names TRBD1, which stays unverified in the absence of DNA. The length of the CDR3 is 13 residues. The chain's CDR3 is CASSIGGGNEQFF.

This CDR3 is CASSVGRGPSTDTQYF. The J gene is TRBJ2-3, the V gene TRBV5-1; TCRdb lists TRBD1, though no DNA is available to test this call. Germline-derived CDR1 and CDR2 are SGHRS and YFSETQ. The CDR3 sequence is 16 residues long. Variable domain in full (rest from reference TRBV5-1 and TRBJ2-3): KAGVTQTPRYLIKTRGQQVTLSCSPISGHRSVSWYQQTPGQGLQFLFEYFSETQRNKGNFPGRFSGRQFSNSRSEMNVSTLELGDSALYLCASSVGRGPSTDTQYFGPGTRLTVL.

The genes are TRBV29-1 and TRBJ2-1; TCRdb reports TRBD2, a call that lacks DNA to check it against. The CDR3 runs 14 residues. The germline V gene has CDR1 SQVTM and CDR2 ANQGSEA. CDR3: CSVGLLAGGNEQFF.